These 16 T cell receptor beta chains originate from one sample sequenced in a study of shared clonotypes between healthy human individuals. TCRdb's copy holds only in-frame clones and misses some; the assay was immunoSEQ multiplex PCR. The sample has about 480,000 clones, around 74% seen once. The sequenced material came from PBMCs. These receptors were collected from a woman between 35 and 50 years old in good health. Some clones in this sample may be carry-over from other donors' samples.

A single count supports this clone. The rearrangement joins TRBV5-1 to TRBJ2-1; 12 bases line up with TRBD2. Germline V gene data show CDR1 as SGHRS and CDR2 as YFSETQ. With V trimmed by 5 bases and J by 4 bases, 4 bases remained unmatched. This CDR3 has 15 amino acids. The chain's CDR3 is CASSWTSGTYNEQFF. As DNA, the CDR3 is TGCGCCAGCAGTTGGACTAGCGGGACATACAATGAGCAGTTCTTC.

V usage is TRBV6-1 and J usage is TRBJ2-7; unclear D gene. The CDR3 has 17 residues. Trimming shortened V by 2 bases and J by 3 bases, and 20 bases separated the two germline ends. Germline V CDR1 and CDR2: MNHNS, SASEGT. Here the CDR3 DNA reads TGTGCCAGCAGTGAATACCAACCTTTCGGACGGATCTACGAGCAGTACTTC. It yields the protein CASSEYQPFGRIYEQYF.

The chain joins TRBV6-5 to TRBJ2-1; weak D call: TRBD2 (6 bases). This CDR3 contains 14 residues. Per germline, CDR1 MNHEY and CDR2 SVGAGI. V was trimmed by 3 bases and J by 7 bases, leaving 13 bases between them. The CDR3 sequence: CASSYTGVGNEQFF. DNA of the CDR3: TGTGCCAGCAGTTATACGGGAGTTGGAAATGAGCAGTTCTTC.

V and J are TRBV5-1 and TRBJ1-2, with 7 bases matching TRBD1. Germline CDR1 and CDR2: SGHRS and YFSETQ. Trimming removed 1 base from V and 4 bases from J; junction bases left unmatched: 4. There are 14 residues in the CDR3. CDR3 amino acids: CASSLPTGSYGYTF. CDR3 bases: TGCGCCAGCAGCTTGCCGACAGGGAGCTATGGCTACACCTTC.

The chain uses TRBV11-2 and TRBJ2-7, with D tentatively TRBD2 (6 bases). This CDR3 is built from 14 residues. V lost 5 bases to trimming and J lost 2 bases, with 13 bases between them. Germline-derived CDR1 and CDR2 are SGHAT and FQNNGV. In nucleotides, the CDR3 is TGTGCCAGCAGCCTCGAGCGGGTAGCCTACGAGCAGTACTTC. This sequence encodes CASSLERVAYEQYF.

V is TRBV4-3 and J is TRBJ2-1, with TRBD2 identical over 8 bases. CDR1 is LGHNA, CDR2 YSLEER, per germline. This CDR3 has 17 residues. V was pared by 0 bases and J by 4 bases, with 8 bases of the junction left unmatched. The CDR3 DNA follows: TGCGCCAGCAGCCAAGATTGGTCGGTAGCGGGGTACAATGAGCAGTTCTTC. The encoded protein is CASSQDWSVAGYNEQFF.

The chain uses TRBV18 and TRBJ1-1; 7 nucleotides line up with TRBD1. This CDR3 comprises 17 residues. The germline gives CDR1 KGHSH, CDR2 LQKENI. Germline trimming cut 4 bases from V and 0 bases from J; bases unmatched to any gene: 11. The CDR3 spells CASSLLGQEGMNTEAFF. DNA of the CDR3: TGTGCCAGCTCACTACTCGGACAGGAGGGAATGAACACTGAAGCTTTCTTT.

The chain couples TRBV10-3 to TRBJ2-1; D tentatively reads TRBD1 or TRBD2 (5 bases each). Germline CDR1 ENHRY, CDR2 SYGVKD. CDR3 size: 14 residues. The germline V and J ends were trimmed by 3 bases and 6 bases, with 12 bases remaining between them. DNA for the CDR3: TGTGCCATCAGTGATCGAGGGGATGGCAATGAGCAGTTCTTC. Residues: CAISDRGDGNEQFF.

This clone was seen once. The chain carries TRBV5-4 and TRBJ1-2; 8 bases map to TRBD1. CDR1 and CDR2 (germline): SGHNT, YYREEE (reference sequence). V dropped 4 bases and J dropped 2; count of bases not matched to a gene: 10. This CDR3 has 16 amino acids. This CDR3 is CASSGGGDRPNYGYTF. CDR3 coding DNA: TGTGCCAGCAGCGGCGGGGGGGACAGGCCCAACTATGGCTACACCTTC. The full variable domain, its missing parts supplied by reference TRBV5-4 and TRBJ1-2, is ETGVTQSPTHLIKTRGQQVTLRCSSQSGHNTVSWYQQALGQGPQFIFQYYREEENGRGNFPPRFSGLQFPNYSSELNVNALELDDSALYLCASSGGGDRPNYGYTFGSGTRLTVV.

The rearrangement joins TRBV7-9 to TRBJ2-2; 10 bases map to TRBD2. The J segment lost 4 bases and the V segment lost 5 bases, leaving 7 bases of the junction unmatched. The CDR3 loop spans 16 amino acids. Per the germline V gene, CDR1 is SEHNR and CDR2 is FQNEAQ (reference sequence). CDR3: CASSLRLAGPTGELFF. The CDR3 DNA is TGTGCCAGCAGCCTCCGACTAGCGGGCCCCACCGGGGAGCTGTTTTTT. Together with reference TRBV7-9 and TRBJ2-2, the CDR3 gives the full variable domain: DTGVSQNPRHKITKRGQNVTFRCDPISEHNRLYWYRQTLGQGPEFLTYFQNEAQLEKSRLLSDRFSAERPKGSFSTLEIQRTEQGDSAMYLCASSLRLAGPTGELFFGEGSRLTVL.

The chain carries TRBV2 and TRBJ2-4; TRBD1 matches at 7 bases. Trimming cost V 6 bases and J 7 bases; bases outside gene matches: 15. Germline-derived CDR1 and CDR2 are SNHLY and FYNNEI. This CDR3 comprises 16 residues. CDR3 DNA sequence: TGTGCCAGCAGCTGGACCGCGACAGGGTGGAGGAACATTCAGTACTTC. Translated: CASSWTATGWRNIQYF.

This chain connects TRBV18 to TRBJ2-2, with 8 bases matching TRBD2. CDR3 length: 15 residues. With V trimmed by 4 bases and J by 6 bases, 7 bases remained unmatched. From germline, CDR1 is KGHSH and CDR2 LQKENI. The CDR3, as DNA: TGTGCCAGCTCACAACGGGGACTAGATGCCGGGGAGCTGTTTTTT. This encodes CASSQRGLDAGELFF. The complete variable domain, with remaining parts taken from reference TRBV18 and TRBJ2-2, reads NAGVMQNPRHLVRRRGQEARLRCSPMKGHSHVYWYRQLPEEGLKFMVYLQKENIIDESGMPKERFSAEFPKEGPSILRIQQVVRGDSAAYFCASSQRGLDAGELFFGEGSRLTVL.

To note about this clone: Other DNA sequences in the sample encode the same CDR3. CDR3 region: CASSPRTSGNTGELFF. CDR3 DNA: TGTGCCAGCAGCCCCCGGACTAGCGGGAACACCGGGGAGCTGTTTTTT. The V call is TRBV7-3, the J call TRBJ2-2; 10 bases are shared with TRBD2. Germline CDR1 reads SGHTA; CDR2 reads FQGTGA. This CDR3 spans 16 amino acids. V lost 5 bases and J lost 1; bases outside the gene matches: 4. The variable domain in full, with the rest retrieved from reference TRBV7-3 and TRBJ2-2, is GAGVSQTPSNKVTEKGKYVELRCDPISGHTALYWYRQSLGQGPEFLIYFQGTGAADDSGLPNDRFFAVRPEGSVSTLKIQRTERGDSAVYLCASSPRTSGNTGELFFGEGSRLTVL.

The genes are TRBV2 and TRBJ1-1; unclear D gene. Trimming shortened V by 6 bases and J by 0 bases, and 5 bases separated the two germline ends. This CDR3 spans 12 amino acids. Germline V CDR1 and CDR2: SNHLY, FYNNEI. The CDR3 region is CASRTMNTEAFF. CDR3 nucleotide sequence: TGTGCCAGCAGGACAATGAACACTGAAGCTTTCTTT.

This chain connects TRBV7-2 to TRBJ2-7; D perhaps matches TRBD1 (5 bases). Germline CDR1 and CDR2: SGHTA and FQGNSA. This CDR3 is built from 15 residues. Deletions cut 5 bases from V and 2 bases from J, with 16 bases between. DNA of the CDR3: TGTGCCAGCAGCATACAGGACATGATTCCCTACGAGCAGTACTTC. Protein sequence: CASSIQDMIPYEQYF.

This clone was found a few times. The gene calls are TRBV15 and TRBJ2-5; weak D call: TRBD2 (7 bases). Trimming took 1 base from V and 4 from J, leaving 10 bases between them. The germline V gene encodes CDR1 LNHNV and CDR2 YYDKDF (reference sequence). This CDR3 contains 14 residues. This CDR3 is CATSRAGEGETQYF. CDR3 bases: TGTGCCACCAGCAGAGCAGGGGAGGGAGAGACCCAGTACTTC.